What follows describes a single T cell receptor (beta chain). This sample was included in a study of blood T cell repertoires in COVID-19. At the level of the study: PBMCs, B-cell-depleted T cells, or T cells were the source of the cDNA or gDNA that made up the material.

In the authors' workflow: Amplification of reference gene primers provided the estimated nucleated cell counts. Generated by immunoSEQ multiplex PCR, the TCRdb table keeps only in-frame clones and is missing some. V, J and clone size are taken as reported in that table, and D and trimming were inferred from the DNA itself. The sample has 200,000 to 250,000 clones; roughly 80% are singletons. Germline V lookup: CDR1 MDHEN, CDR2 SYDVKM. The CDR3 totals 16 residues. The V gene end was trimmed by 6 bases and the J gene end by 0 bases; junction bases not matched to a gene: 11. The sequenced material came from peripheral blood. This TCR was recovered from a woman in her sixties or seventies with acute or convalescent COVID-19. The gene calls are TRBV28 and TRBJ2-7; the match to TRBD1 covers 7 bases. CDR3 residues: CASSPQGLPSSYEQYF. The CDR3 region has the DNA TGTGCCAGCAGCCCACAGGGGCTCCCGAGCTCCTACGAGCAGTACTTC.